The T cell receptor beta chain described here comes from a study of identical twins. TCRdb reprocessed the 5' RACE reads with MiXCR, giving one entry per CDR3 protein. The table includes 120,000 to 150,000 distinct CDR3 sequences, roughly 3.2% detected once. V lost 6 bases and J lost 2, with 14 bases in between. Germline loops: CDR1 LNHDA, CDR2 SQIVND (reference sequence). The CDR3 length is 15 residues. In every case, the donor was a healthy Caucasian. Study results and caveats: Insertion counts were lower in abundant cord blood beta clonotypes, a trend that memory repertoires did not show. Out-of-frame beta sequences exhibited a weaker degree of excess twin sharing. Shared out-of-frame alpha sequences (those common to twins) showed excess low generation probability.

This clonotype was counted ten times or more. Its antigen is unidentified. What was sequenced was memory T cells sorted from blood. The sequence derives from a man between 18 and 29 years old in good health. The chain employs TRBV19 and TRBJ2-4; D gene unclear. CDR3 sequence: CASSPRSFSKNIQYF. CDR3 in DNA: TGTGCCAGTAGCCCCCGGAGCTTCTCCAAAAACATTCAGTACTTC. Using reference TRBV19 and TRBJ2-4 for the parts outside the CDR3, the full variable domain is DGGITQSPKYLFRKEGQNVTLSCEQNLNHDAMYWYRQDPGQGLRLIYYSQIVNDFQKGDIAEGYSVSREKKESFPLTVTSAQKNPTAFYLCASSPRSFSKNIQYFGAGTRLSVL.